The present T cell receptor beta chain was sequenced within a study of shared clonotypes between healthy human individuals (dated by TCRdb to 2018 to 2020). At the level of the whole study: The cohort comprised two women and three men aged 18 to 49 years. Per donor, three plates each were used for CD4 naive and CD4 memory, two for CD8 naive, and one for CD8 memory. To estimate repertoire size and how much clonotypes are shared between individuals, the study performed deep sequencing of blood TCR repertoires from about five healthy adults. To increase sequencing depth and limit assay-specific biases, TCR repertoire library preparation and sequencing were carried out by different laboratories using diverse techniques. Each donor's leukapheresis produced roughly between about 0.9 and 9.5 billion PBMCs.

Using the deep immunoSEQ assay, TCR CDR3 regions were amplified from genomic DNA by multiplex PCR. Extracted genomic DNA from each cell subset was distributed evenly across all wells of several immunoSEQ 96-well plates, and each plate was treated as a replicate. For sorted subsets, around 0.2 ug genomic DNA, equal to approximately 30,000 T cell genomes, was loaded into each replicate PCR. The purified libraries were quantified using a Qubit 3.0 fluorometer, sized with a Bioanalyzer 2100, and then quantified again using the KAPA Library Quantification kit. Every immunoSEQ 96-well plate was sequenced on a separate single-read 150-cycle Illumina NextSeq 550 flow cell. As for the authors' bioinformatics: The immunoSEQ output contained only junctional sequences without quality scores, so filtering could not match that applied to full-length reads. Sequences were annotated with PyIR, a Python wrapper for IgBLAST v1.9, and V/J genes and CDR3 were assigned using IMGT germline references. Any read was removed if the V/J assignment was weak (E-value above 1e-6), the CDR3 was missing, or the read contained stop codons, out-of-frame junctions, or ambiguous translated residues. V3J clonotypes were defined as sequences sharing the same inferred V gene, J gene, and CDR3 amino acid sequence. To compute the percentage overlap between repertoires, the number of shared unique clonotypes was divided by the size of the smaller repertoire. Richness of each repertoire was evaluated using RTK rarefaction, the Chao1 estimator, and Recon v2.1 estimates of unobserved clonotypes. For all TCRbeta clonotypes obtained by the gDNA method from four donors, generation probabilities were computed with OLGA. This is the immuneACCESS table as TCRdb keeps it, with only in-frame sequences that have V and J called. A part of the clones is gone; compared with another copy, unresolved V genes explain less than half, and the rest is unexplained. V, J and clone size reflect that table, while D and trimming were determined from the DNA. The sample records about 980,000 clones, around three quarters of which are singletons. The top ten constitute approximately 1.5% of the sample.

With regard to this clone: Its antigen remains undetermined. The record has no base qualities; no much larger clone is one base away.

From a lookup of the germline V gene, CDR1 and CDR2 are LGHNA and YSLEER. V was cut back by 0 bases and J by 2 bases, leaving a gap of 9 bases between them. From the cysteine up to the phenylalanine, the CDR3 has a length of 15 residues. CDR3 DNA is the only sequence kept; it has 45 bases, read in frame from the first base. Healthy HIV-negative adults with no recently reported acute infections or vaccinations were included as donors. All donors were Caucasian adults living in Nashville, Tennessee, USA. CD4+ T cells were enriched through magnetic negative selection, after which naive cells were positively selected on CD45RA and the remaining negative fraction served as the memory subset. Blood was collected by leukapheresis, and PBMCs were isolated by Ficoll-Histopaque density gradient centrifugation and then cryopreserved in liquid nitrogen vapor phase. Purity and quantity of every magnetically sorted T cell population were checked by analytical flow cytometry. From each sorted fraction, genomic DNA was isolated and quantified by UV absorbance on a Nanodrop 2000c.

Results and caveats for the whole study, not just this receptor: Sharing across several donors was observed for around 5% of naive CD4, less than 4% of naive CD8, around 2.5% of memory CD4, and less than 0.45% of memory CD8 clonotypes. Because the study included only a small number of donors, the genetic and exposure-history diversity represented was limited. Naive subsets generally had larger estimated clonotype richness than memory subsets did. Incomplete sequencing was indicated by rarefaction of sorted-subset datasets, despite the large sequencing depth. Clonotypes shared by all four sorted-subset donors showed higher generation probabilities than non-shared clonotypes. Sampling was limited to blood, and TCR repertoires in tissue likely differ from TCR repertoires in blood. Pairwise subsampling led to the expectation that sequencing depth would affect the degree of clonotype sharing among donors.

This receptor was obtained from a man between 18 and 29 years old in good health. The rearranged chain carries TRBV4-3 and TRBJ2-3, with an unclear D gene assignment. Sequenced: memory CD4+ T cells sorted from blood. In light of the paper, this sample's cell subset or site label describes: CD45RA-negative fraction. At the DNA level, the sequence is TGCGCCAGCAGCCAAGATATAGGATTCACAGATACGCAGTATTTT. Its product reads: CASSQDIGFTDTQYF.